This T cell receptor (beta chain) is drawn from a study of radiation and T cells in renal cell carcinoma. The repertoire was sequenced with immunoSEQ multiplex PCR; TCRdb's copy has only in-frame clones and lacks some. The repertoire holds roughly 160,000 clones, with about 88% as singletons. The time point was: blood 4 weeks post-SBRT, at nephrectomy. Treatment defined: 15 Gy SBRT to primary tumor, nephrectomy 4 weeks later. CDR3 size: 17 residues. With 0 bases removed from V and 7 bases from J, the gap between germline ends came to 18 bases. Germline V gene data show CDR1 as LGHNA and CDR2 as YSLEER.

Sequencing was performed on blood, taken from a patient whose treatment included radiotherapy and nephrectomy. The chain is built from TRBV4-3 and TRBJ2-2, with D maybe TRBD1 (5 bases). The sequence was obtained from a woman aged 50 to 60 with renal cell carcinoma. CDR3 nucleotide sequence: TGCGCCAGCAGCCAAGATCGGAACAGGAGAAGTGGCGGGGAGCTGTTTTTT. This gives the protein CASSQDRNRRSGGELFF.